This T cell receptor beta chain comes out of a study of radiotherapy plus CTLA-4 blockade in lung cancer. Findings and limits, study-wide: In blood, early T cell clone dynamics reportedly predicted response best, together with interferon-beta. Researchers report tumor-derived TCR clones expanding in blood after radiotherapy plus ipilimumab.

Germline CDR1 reads SGHDT; CDR2 reads YYEEEE. The CDR3 length is 12 residues. The V gene lost 0 bases and the J gene lost 9 bases, with 9 bases spanning the gap. Enrolled patients, whose metastatic non-small-cell lung cancer was chemo-refractory, received focal radiation plus CTLA-4 blockade with ipilimumab. TCRdb keeps only in-frame clones here, not all; method: immunoSEQ multiplex PCR. The repertoire consists of 70,000 to 95,000 clones, with around 81% occurring once and the leading ten covering more than 12%. Turning to this clone: Its antigen is unidentified.

The chain couples TRBV5-6 to TRBJ2-5; D is undetermined. Sample: peripheral blood, taken from a patient treated with radiotherapy plus ipilimumab. The origin of this receptor is a human donor with non-small cell lung cancer that progressed on radiotherapy plus ipilimumab. CDR3 bases: TGTGCCAGCAGCTTGGACTTCAGCGCCCAGTACTTC. Encoded protein: CASSLDFSAQYF.